This record covers a single T cell receptor beta chain. Its antigen is still unknown. The listed genes are named as in mouse. The read halts 1 residue ahead of the CDR3 end, with the missing end drawn from the germline J gene. CDR3 sequences, V/J genes, frequencies and template counts came from survey-depth TCRbeta sequencing. Generated by immunoSEQ multiplex PCR, the TCRdb table keeps only in-frame clones and is missing some. In the table there are approximately 47,000 clones, roughly 73% of which are singletons. The sample comes from a study of tissue T cells after allogeneic stem cell transplantation. Whole-study findings and limits: Only a limited share of tissue TCRs appeared in blood or spleen. Motif-based clustering found tissue-specific repertoire signatures shared across patients, though few clones were shared. TCR repertoires tracked anatomic similarity, regardless of disease or transplant status.

The CDR3 length is 14 residues. The germline V gene has CDR1 FNHDT and CDR2 SITEND (reference sequence). The germline V and J ends were trimmed by 4 bases and 0 bases, with 5 bases remaining between them. This TCR came from a pool of C57BL/6 mice in good health. The chain is built from TRBV19 and TRBJ1-6; D is unresolved. TRBJ1-6 belongs to the ORF category, with a function that is uncertain. What was sequenced was sorted cells pooled from one or two spleens. The covered CDR3 bases are TGTGCCAGCAGTCCCAGTTCCTATAATTCGCCCCTCTAC. Amino acids: CASSPSSYNSPLY. The full CDR3 sequence reads CASSPSSYNSPLYF.